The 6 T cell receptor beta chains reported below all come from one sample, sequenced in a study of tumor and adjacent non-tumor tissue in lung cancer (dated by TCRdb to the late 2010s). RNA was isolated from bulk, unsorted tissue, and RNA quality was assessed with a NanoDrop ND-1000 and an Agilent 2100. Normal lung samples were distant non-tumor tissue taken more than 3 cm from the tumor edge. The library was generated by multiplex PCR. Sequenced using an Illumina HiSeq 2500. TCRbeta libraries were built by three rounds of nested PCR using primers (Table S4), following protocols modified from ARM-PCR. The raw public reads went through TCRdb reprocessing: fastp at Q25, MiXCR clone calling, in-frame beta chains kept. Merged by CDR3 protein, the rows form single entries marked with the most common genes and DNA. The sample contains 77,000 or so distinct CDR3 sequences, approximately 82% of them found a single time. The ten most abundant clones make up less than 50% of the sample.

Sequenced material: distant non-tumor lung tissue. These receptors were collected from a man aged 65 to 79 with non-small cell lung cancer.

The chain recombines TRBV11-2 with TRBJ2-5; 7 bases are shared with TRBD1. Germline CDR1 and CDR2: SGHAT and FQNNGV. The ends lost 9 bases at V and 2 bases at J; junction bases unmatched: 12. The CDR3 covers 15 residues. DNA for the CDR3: TGTGCCAGTAGCCTGGGGACAGTTGAGCAAGAGACCCAGTACTTC. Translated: CASSLGTVEQETQYF.

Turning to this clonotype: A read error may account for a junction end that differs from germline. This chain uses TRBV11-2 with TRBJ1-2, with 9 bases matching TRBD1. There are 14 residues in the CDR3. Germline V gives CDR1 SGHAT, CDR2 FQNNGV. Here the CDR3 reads CASIATGGTCGHTF. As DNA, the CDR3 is TGTGCCAGCATCGCGACAGGGGGTACCTGTGGCCACACCTTC.

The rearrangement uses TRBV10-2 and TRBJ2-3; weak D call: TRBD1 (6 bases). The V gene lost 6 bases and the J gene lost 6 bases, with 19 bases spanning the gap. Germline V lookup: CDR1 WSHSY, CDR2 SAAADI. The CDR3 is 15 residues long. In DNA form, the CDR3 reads TGCGCCAGCAGCGATCCGAGACAGGACACGGATACGCAGTATTTT. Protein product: CASSDPRQDTDTQYF.

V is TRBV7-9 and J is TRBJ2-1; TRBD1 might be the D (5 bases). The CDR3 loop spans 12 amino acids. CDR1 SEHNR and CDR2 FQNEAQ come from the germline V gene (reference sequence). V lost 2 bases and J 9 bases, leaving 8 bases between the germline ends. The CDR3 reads CASSLLGAEQFF. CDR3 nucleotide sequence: TGTGCCAGCAGCTTATTAGGGGCTGAGCAGTTCTTC.

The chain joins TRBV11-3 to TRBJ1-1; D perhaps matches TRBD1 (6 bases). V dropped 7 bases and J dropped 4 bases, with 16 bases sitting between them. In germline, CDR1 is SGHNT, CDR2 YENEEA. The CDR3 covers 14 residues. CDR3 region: CASTWTGASTEAFF. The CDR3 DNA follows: TGTGCCAGCACGTGGACGGGGGCGTCCACTGAAGCTTTCTTT.

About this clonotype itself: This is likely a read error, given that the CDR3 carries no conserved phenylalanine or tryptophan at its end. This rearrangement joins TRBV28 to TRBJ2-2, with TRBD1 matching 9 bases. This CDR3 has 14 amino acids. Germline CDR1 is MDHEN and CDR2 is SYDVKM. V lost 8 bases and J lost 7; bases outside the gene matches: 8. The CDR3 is CASLGDRAIGELFY. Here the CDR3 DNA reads TGTGCCAGCCTAGGGGACAGGGCGATCGGGGAGCTGTTTTAT.